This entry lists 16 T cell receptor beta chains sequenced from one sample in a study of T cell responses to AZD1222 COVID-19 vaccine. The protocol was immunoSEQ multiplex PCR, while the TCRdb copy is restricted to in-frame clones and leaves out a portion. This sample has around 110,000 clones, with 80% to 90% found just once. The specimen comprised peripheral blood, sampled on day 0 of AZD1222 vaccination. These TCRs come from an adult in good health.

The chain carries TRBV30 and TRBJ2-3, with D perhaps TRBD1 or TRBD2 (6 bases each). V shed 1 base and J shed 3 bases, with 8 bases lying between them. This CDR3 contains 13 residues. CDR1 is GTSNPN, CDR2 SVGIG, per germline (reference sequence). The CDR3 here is CAWSEGGTDTQYF. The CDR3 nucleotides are TGTGCCTGGAGTGAGGGGGGTACAGATACGCAGTATTTT.

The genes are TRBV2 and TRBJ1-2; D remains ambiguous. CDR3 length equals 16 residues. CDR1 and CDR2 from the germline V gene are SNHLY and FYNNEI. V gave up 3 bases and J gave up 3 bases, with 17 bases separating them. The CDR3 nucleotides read TGTGCCAGCAGTGAGATCCGACACTTTGAAGACTATGGCTACACCTTC. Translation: CASSEIRHFEDYGYTF.

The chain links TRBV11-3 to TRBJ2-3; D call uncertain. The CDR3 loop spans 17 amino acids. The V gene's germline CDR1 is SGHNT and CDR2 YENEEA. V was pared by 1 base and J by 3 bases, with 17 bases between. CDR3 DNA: TGTGCCAGCAGCTTAGGCCTAAATCCGGGTTATACAGATACGCAGTATTTT. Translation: CASSLGLNPGYTDTQYF.

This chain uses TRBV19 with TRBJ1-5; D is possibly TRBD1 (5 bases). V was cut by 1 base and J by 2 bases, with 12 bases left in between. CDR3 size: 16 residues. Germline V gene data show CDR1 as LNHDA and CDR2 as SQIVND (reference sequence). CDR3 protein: CASSIGGGRGNQPQHF. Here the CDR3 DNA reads TGTGCCAGTAGTATAGGCGGGGGACGAGGCAATCAGCCCCAGCATTTT.

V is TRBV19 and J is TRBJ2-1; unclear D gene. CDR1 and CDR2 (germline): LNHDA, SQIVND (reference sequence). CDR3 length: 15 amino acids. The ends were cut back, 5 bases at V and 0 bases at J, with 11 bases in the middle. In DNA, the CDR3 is TGTGCCAGTAGTCCCCTCGGCGGCTCCTACAATGAGCAGTTCTTC. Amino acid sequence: CASSPLGGSYNEQFF.

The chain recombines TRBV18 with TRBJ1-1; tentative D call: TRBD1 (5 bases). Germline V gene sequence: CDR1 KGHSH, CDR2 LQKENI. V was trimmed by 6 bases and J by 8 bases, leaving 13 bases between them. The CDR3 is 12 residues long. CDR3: CASSSRQPEAFF. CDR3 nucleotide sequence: TGTGCCAGCTCCTCCCGACAGCCAGAAGCTTTCTTT.

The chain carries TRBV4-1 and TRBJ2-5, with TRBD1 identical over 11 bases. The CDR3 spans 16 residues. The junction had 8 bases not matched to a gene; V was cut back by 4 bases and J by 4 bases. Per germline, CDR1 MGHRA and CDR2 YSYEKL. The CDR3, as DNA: TGCGCCAGCAGCCCACCCGCGGGGACAGGGGGAGAGACCCAGTACTTC. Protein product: CASSPPAGTGGETQYF.

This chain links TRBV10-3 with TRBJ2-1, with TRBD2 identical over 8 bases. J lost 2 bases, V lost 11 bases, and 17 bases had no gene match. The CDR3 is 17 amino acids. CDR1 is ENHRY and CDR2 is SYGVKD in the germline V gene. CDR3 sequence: CASAGREEEGAYNEQFF. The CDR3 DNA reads TGTGCCTCCGCGGGGCGGGAGGAGGAAGGGGCCTACAATGAGCAGTTCTTC.

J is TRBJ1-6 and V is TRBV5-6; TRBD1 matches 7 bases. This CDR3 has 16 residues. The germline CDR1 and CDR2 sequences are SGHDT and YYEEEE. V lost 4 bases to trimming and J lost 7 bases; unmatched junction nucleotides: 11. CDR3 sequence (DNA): TGTGCCAGCAGCCACACTAACAGGGGAAGGAATTCACCCCTCCACTTT. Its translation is CASSHTNRGRNSPLHF.

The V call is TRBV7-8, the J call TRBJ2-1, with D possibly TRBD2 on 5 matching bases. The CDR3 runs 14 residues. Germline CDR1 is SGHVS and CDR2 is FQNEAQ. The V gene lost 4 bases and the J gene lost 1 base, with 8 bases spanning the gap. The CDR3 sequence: CASSSSGSYNEQFF. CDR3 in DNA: TGTGCCAGCAGCTCCTCGGGGTCCTACAATGAGCAGTTCTTC.

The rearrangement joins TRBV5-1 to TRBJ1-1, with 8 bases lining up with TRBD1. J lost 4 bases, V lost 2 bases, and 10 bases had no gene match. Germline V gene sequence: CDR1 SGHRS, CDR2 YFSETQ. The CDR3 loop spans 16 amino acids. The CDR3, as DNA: TGCGCCAGCAGCTTCGTACCTGGGACAGGAGGCACTGAAGCTTTCTTT. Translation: CASSFVPGTGGTEAFF.

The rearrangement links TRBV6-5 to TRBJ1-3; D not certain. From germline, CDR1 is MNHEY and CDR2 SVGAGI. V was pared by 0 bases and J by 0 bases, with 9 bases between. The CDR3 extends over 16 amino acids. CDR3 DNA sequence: TGTGCCAGCAGTTACTCAGATGGGGTCTCTGGAAACACCATATATTTT. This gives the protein CASSYSDGVSGNTIYF.

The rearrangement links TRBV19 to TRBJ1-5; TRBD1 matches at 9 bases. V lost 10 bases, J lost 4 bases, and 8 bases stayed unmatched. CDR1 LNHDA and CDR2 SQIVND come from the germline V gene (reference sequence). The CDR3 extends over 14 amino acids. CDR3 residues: CATSDRGRNQPQHF. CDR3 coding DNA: TGTGCCACCTCCGACAGGGGGAGGAATCAGCCCCAGCATTTT.

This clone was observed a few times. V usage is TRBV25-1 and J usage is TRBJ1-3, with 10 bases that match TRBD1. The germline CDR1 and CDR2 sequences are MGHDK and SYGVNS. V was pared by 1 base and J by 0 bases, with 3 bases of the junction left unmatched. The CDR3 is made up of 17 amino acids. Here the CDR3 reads CASSESTGGLSGNTIYF. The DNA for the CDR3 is TGTGCCAGCAGTGAATCGACAGGGGGCCTCTCTGGAAACACCATATATTTT.

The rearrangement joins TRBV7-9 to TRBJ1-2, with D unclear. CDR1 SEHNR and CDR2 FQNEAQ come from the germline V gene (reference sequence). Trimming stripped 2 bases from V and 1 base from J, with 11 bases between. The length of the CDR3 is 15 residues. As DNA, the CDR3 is TGTGCCAGCAGCTTACAAGCCTCTGTTAACTATGGCTACACCTTC. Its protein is CASSLQASVNYGYTF.

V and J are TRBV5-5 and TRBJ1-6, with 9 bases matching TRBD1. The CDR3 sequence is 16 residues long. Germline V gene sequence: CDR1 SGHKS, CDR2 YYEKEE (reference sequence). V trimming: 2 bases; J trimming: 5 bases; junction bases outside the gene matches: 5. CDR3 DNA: TGTGCCAGCAGCTTCTGGACAGGGGTAAATAATTCACCCCTCCACTTT. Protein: CASSFWTGVNNSPLHF.